Following are 27 T cell receptor beta chains from one sample sequenced in a study of shared clonotypes between healthy human individuals. Using immunoSEQ multiplex PCR, the repertoire was profiled, and TCRdb retains in-frame clones only, with some absent. This table has over a million clones, over 95% appearing once. The sequencing input was naive CD4+ T cells sorted from blood. Subset defined: CD45RA+ positively selected. The origin of the receptors is a man aged 25 to 40 in good health.

As regards this clone: Different DNA sequences within this sample yield the same CDR3. The V gene is TRBV7-8, the J gene TRBJ1-3; D is unclear. This CDR3 is built from 11 residues. CDR1 and CDR2 (germline): SGHVS, FQNEAQ. V was clipped by 5 bases and J by 4 bases, with 3 bases between them. The CDR3 coding sequence is TGTGCCAGCAGCCTCGGAAACACCATATATTTT. Its translation: CASSLGNTIYF.

This chain connects TRBV14 to TRBJ2-1; 10 bases align to TRBD2. V lost 2 bases to trimming and J lost 9 bases; unmatched junction nucleotides: 13. Looked up from germline, CDR1 is SGHDN and CDR2 is FVKESK. The CDR3 is 17 amino acids. The CDR3 nucleotides read TGTGCCAGCAGCCAACGGGGTCAGCGGGAGGGCCTAGGTGAGCAGTTCTTC. Translating it yields CASSQRGQREGLGEQFF. The full variable domain, rest sourced from reference TRBV14 and TRBJ2-1, is EAGVTQFPSHSVIEKGQTVTLRCDPISGHDNLYWYRRVMGKEIKFLLHFVKESKQDESGMPNNRFLAERTGGTYSTLKVQPAELEDSGVYFCASSQRGQREGLGEQFFGPGTRLTVL.

The rearrangement joins TRBV7-9 to TRBJ2-3; no reliable D call. Germline V gene lookup returns CDR1 SEHNR and CDR2 FQNEAQ (reference sequence). The CDR3 runs to 12 residues. Trimming left V 10 bases short and J 4 bases short, with 12 bases between. The CDR3 bases are TGTGCCATCTCGAATTCGGCAGATACGCAGTATTTT. This encodes CAISNSADTQYF. Supplemented by reference TRBV7-9 and TRBJ2-3, the full variable domain reads DTGVSQNPRHKITKRGQNVTFRCDPISEHNRLYWYRQTLGQGPEFLTYFQNEAQLEKSRLLSDRFSAERPKGSFSTLEIQRTEQGDSAMYLCAISNSADTQYFGPGTRLTVL.

J is TRBJ2-1 and V is TRBV5-4, with a weak D call TRBD2 (5 bases). The V and J ends lost 4 bases and 9 bases respectively, with 17 bases between them. The CDR3 has 14 amino acids. Germline CDR1 SGHNT, CDR2 YYREEE (reference sequence). CDR3 in amino acids: CASSPDSLVREQFF. For the CDR3, the DNA is TGTGCCAGCAGCCCGGACTCCCTCGTTCGTGAGCAGTTCTTC.

This chain links TRBV6-6 with TRBJ2-7, with D unresolved. The CDR3 loop spans 12 amino acids. Trimming stripped 8 bases from V and 7 bases from J, with 15 bases between. Germline CDR1 and CDR2: MNHNY and SVGAGI (reference sequence). Written as DNA, the CDR3 is TGTGCCAGCTCGGCAGAAAACACGGAGCAGTACTTC. Residues: CASSAENTEQYF.

The chain links TRBV10-2 to TRBJ2-7, with 9 nucleotides matching TRBD1. J gave up 9 bases and V 0 bases, and 6 bases lay outside the gene matches. The CDR3 runs 14 residues. Germline-derived CDR1 and CDR2 are WSHSY and SAAADI. The CDR3 DNA is TGCGCCAGCAGTGAGTCTCTTTGGGACAGGGTGCAGTACTTC. The encoded protein is CASSESLWDRVQYF.

Regarding this clone: One junction end disagrees with the germline gene, perhaps due to a read error. In DNA form, the CDR3 reads TGTGCCAGCAGCTTAACGGCAGGACTAGCGGGGAGTTTC. This codes for CASSLTAGLAGSF. The chain uses TRBV5-6 and TRBJ2-7, with TRBD2 matching over 12 bases. The CDR3 is 13 residues long. From germline, CDR1 is SGHDT and CDR2 YYEEEE.

In its sample, this clone was seen once. This rearrangement joins TRBV7-9 to TRBJ2-3, with D possibly matching TRBD2 (6 bases). Germline V gene sequence: CDR1 SEHNR, CDR2 FQNEAQ (reference sequence). There are 14 residues in the CDR3. The V end was cut by 2 bases, the J end by 5 bases, with 11 bases between. The CDR3 DNA is TGTGCCAGCAGCTTACGGGGGACTGGAGATACGCAGTATTTT. Translated, it gives CASSLRGTGDTQYF.

The chain carries TRBV18 and TRBJ2-3, with 7 bases identical to TRBD2. The ends lost 5 bases at V and 3 bases at J; junction bases unmatched: 17. The CDR3 consists of 18 residues. CDR1 is KGHSH and CDR2 is LQKENI in the germline V gene. CDR3 sequence (DNA): TGTGCCAGCTCAACGGGTGGGTCAGGAGCGGGACGGACAGATACGCAGTATTTT. It is translated as CASSTGGSGAGRTDTQYF.

The chain combines TRBV10-3 with TRBJ2-7; 11 bases are shared with TRBD2. CDR3 length equals 16 residues. In germline, CDR1 is ENHRY, CDR2 SYGVKD. After removal of 5 bases from V and 4 bases from J, the junction contained 10 bases not matched to a gene. DNA for the CDR3: TGTGCCATCAGTCTAGCCGGGACTAGCGGTGGGTACGAGCAGTACTTC. It encodes CAISLAGTSGGYEQYF.

The CDR3 DNA sequence: TGTGCCAGTACCCTCAGGGTCGGGGATCAGCCCCAGCATTTT. As protein: CASTLRVGDQPQHF. The rearrangement links TRBV2 to TRBJ1-5; weak D call: TRBD1 (5 bases). The V and J ends lost 9 bases and 5 bases respectively, with 17 bases between them. The germline CDR1 and CDR2 sequences are SNHLY and FYNNEI. This CDR3 comprises 14 residues. The whole variable domain, filled in from reference TRBV2 and TRBJ1-5, reads EPEVTQTPSHQVTQMGQEVILRCVPISNHLYFYWYRQILGQKVEFLVSFYNNEISEKSEIFDDQFSVERPDGSNFTLKIRSTKLEDSAMYFCASTLRVGDQPQHFGDGTRLSIL.

The chain carries TRBV7-3 and TRBJ2-2, with a weak D call TRBD2 (6 bases). Germline assignment: CDR1 SGHTA and CDR2 FQGTGA. Trimming removed 1 base from V and 6 bases from J, with 12 bases in between. There are 15 residues in the CDR3. In DNA form, the CDR3 reads TGTGCCAGCAGCTTAAGGCCTAGCGACGCCGGGGAGCTGTTTTTT. It encodes CASSLRPSDAGELFF.

This clone was counted once. V gene TRBV2 combines with J gene TRBJ2-5, with a tentative D call TRBD1 (6 bases). Germline CDR1 is SNHLY and CDR2 is FYNNEI. The CDR3 extends over 12 amino acids. Trimming removed 10 bases from V and 4 bases from J, with 13 bases in between. CDR3 nucleotides: TGTGCCATCTTGAGAGGGGGAGAGACCCAGTACTTC. Amino acid sequence: CAILRGGETQYF.

The CDR3 reads CAIKARALAEEQYF. CDR3 DNA: TGTGCCATCAAAGCTCGAGCGCTAGCGGAAGAGCAGTACTTC. The chain links TRBV10-3 to TRBJ2-7; 7 nucleotides agree with TRBD2. CDR1 ENHRY and CDR2 SYGVKD come from the germline V gene. Trimming removed 7 bases from V and 7 bases from J; junction bases left unmatched: 13. The CDR3 runs to 14 residues.

The chain links TRBV5-1 to TRBJ2-1; TRBD2 matches at 8 bases. The germline V gene encodes CDR1 SGHRS and CDR2 YFSETQ. The CDR3 loop spans 23 amino acids. Germline trimming cut 3 bases from V and 1 base from J; bases unmatched to any gene: 27. This CDR3 reads CASSYSPGDREGHVRRSYNEQFF. DNA of the CDR3: TGCGCCAGCAGCTATTCCCCCGGTGACCGGGAGGGCCATGTTAGACGATCCTACAATGAGCAGTTCTTC. The full variable domain, rest sourced from reference TRBV5-1 and TRBJ2-1, is KAGVTQTPRYLIKTRGQQVTLSCSPISGHRSVSWYQQTPGQGLQFLFEYFSETQRNKGNFPGRFSGRQFSNSRSEMNVSTLELGDSALYLCASSYSPGDREGHVRRSYNEQFFGPGTRLTVL.

The chain has TRBV5-5 and TRBJ2-7, with D possibly being TRBD1 (6 bases). With 2 bases removed from V and 2 bases from J, the gap between germline ends came to 11 bases. From germline, CDR1 is SGHKS and CDR2 YYEKEE (reference sequence). There are 14 residues in the CDR3. In nucleotides, the CDR3 is TGTGCCAGCAGCTTTTTTACAGGGACCTACGAGCAGTACTTC. Amino acid sequence: CASSFFTGTYEQYF.

J is TRBJ1-3 and V is TRBV11-2, with 7 positions matching TRBD1. The J segment lost 9 bases and the V segment lost 5 bases, leaving 10 bases of the junction unmatched. Germline V lookup: CDR1 SGHAT, CDR2 FQNNGV. This CDR3 region has 14 residues. CDR3 nucleotides: TGTGCCAGCAGCCTCAGGGGGGCTGCTTTCACCATATATTTT. It specifies CASSLRGAAFTIYF.

The V and J genes are TRBV7-2 and TRBJ2-5, with 10 positions matching TRBD2. The V and J ends lost 7 bases and 5 bases, in that order; junction bases with no gene match: 10. CDR3 size: 15 residues. The germline gives CDR1 SGHTA, CDR2 FQGNSA. The CDR3 DNA is TGTGCCAGCAACAAAAGCGGGAGGGCCGGGGAGACCCAGTACTTC. Encoded protein: CASNKSGRAGETQYF.

As regards this clone: Other nucleotide sequences in the sample specify the same CDR3. This chain links TRBV28 with TRBJ2-6, with D uncertain. Trimming took off 10 bases at V and 0 bases at J, with 4 bases between the two ends. The CDR3 is made up of 12 amino acids. Germline values: CDR1 MDHEN, CDR2 SYDVKM. The CDR3 nucleotides read TGTGCCACCGACTCTGGGGCCAACGTCCTGACTTTC. Translation: CATDSGANVLTF.

The chain couples TRBV11-1 to TRBJ2-6; possibly TRBD1 for D (6 bases). V was cut by 1 base and J by 0 bases, with 13 bases left in between. The CDR3 extends over 18 amino acids. Looked up from germline, CDR1 is SGHAT and CDR2 is FQDESV (reference sequence). Here the CDR3 reads CASSLETGPSSGANVLTF. For the CDR3, the DNA is TGTGCCAGCAGCTTAGAAACAGGGCCCTCCTCTGGGGCCAACGTCCTGACTTTC. Combining the CDR3 with reference TRBV11-1 and TRBJ2-6 gives the whole variable domain EAEVAQSPRYKITEKSQAVAFWCDPISGHATLYWYRQILGQGPELLVQFQDESVVDDSQLPKDRFSAERLKGVDSTLKIQPAELGDSAMYLCASSLETGPSSGANVLTFGAGSRLTVL.

The V gene is TRBV2, the J gene TRBJ2-7; 8 nucleotides match TRBD1. This CDR3 is built from 14 residues. Germline V gene data show CDR1 as SNHLY and CDR2 as FYNNEI. V was pared by 7 bases and J by 5 bases, with 10 bases of the junction left unmatched. CDR3 DNA sequence: TGTGCCAGCACTCCGGAGCAGGGGGCCCACGAGCAGTACTTC. It is translated as CASTPEQGAHEQYF.

This chain joins TRBV5-6 and TRBJ2-7; D is possibly TRBD1 (5 bases). Per germline, CDR1 SGHDT and CDR2 YYEEEE. The CDR3 length is 15 residues. V lost 4 bases to trimming and J lost 0 bases, with 14 bases between them. Here the CDR3 DNA reads TGTGCCAGCAGCGCCACGACAGCGAGCTCCTACGAGCAGTACTTC. Its protein product is CASSATTASSYEQYF.

V and J are TRBV9 and TRBJ2-7, with D maybe TRBD1 (5 bases). V was trimmed by 0 bases and J by 0 bases, leaving 10 bases between them. The CDR3 totals 15 residues. The germline CDR1 and CDR2 sequences are SGDLS and YYNGEE. The CDR3 is CASSVGHRTSYEQYF. The CDR3 DNA reads TGTGCCAGCAGCGTAGGTCACAGGACCTCCTACGAGCAGTACTTC.

Comment on this clone: The sample holds other DNA sequences that translate to the same CDR3. The chain is built from TRBV5-1 and TRBJ2-1, with 7 bases identical to TRBD1. The CDR3 length is 17 residues. J lost 6 bases, V lost 0 bases, and 12 bases had no gene match. Germline-derived CDR1 and CDR2 are SGHRS and YFSETQ. The chain's CDR3 is CASSLAGQGESLNEQFF. Here the CDR3 DNA reads TGCGCCAGCAGCTTGGCTGGGCAGGGGGAGTCCCTCAATGAGCAGTTCTTC.

The gene calls are TRBV5-1 and TRBJ1-2; D unclear. The V and J ends lost 5 bases and 4 bases respectively, with 18 bases between them. This CDR3 contains 15 residues. Germline-derived CDR1 and CDR2 are SGHRS and YFSETQ. Written as DNA, the CDR3 is TGCGCCAGCAGGTTCCTCAAGAGCTCATCCTATGGCTACACCTTC. This codes for CASRFLKSSSYGYTF.

This chain links TRBV27 with TRBJ1-2; D ambiguous. The V gene's germline CDR1 is MNHEY and CDR2 SMNVEV (reference sequence). This CDR3 region has 13 residues. Trimming removed 0 bases from V and 4 bases from J, with 6 bases in between. The CDR3 DNA follows: TGTGCCAGCAGTTTATCAGGGTTCTATGGCTACACCTTC. The encoded protein is CASSLSGFYGYTF.

Notes on this clone: Other nucleotide sequences from this sample produce the same CDR3. The chain uses TRBV28 and TRBJ1-1; D is unclear. The CDR3 consists of 13 residues. CDR1 is MDHEN, CDR2 SYDVKM, per germline. V lost 7 bases and J lost 1, with 10 bases in between. The CDR3 DNA sequence: TGTGCCAGCACAAACACGGGGAACACTGAAGCTTTCTTT. It yields the protein CASTNTGNTEAFF.